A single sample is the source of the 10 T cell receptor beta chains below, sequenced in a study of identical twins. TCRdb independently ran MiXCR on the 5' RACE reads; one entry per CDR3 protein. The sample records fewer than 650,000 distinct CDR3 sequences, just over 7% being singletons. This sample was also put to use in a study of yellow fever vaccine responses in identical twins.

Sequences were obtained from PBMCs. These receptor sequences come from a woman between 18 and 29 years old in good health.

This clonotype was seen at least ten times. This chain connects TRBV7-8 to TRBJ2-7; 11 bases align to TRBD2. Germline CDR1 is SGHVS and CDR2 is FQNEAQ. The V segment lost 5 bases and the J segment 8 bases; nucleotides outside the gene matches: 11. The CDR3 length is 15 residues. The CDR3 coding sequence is TGTGCCAGCAGCCGCTTCACTAGCGGGAGTGGGAAGCAGTACTTC. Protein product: CASSRFTSGSGKQYF. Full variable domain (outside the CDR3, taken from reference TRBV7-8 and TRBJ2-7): GAGVSQSPRYKVAKRGQDVALRCDPISGHVSLFWYQQALGQGPEFLTYFQNEAQLDKSGLPSDRFFAERPEGSVSTLKIQRTQQEDSAVYLCASSRFTSGSGKQYFGPGTRLTVT.

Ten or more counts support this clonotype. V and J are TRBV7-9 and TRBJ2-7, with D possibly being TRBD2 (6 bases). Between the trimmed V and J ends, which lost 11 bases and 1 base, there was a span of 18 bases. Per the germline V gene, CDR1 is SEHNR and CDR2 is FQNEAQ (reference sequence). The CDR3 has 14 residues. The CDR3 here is CAVAGQGSSYEQYV. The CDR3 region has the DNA TGTGCCGTGGCGGGGCAGGGAAGTTCCTACGAGCAGTACGTC.

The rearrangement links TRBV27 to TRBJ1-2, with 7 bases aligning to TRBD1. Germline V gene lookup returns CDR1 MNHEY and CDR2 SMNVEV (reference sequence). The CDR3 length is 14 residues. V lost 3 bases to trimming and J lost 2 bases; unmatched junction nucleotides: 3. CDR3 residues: CASSFGTENYGYTF. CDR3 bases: TGTGCCAGCAGTTTCGGGACAGAGAACTATGGCTACACCTTC.

The CDR3 DNA follows: TGCAGTGCTACCAAATTCCCTAGGGACACCGGGGCCTACGAGCAGTACGTC. Protein sequence: CSATKFPRDTGAYEQYV. The chain uses TRBV20-1 and TRBJ2-7; D may be TRBD1 (6 bases). Germline CDR1 reads DFQATT; CDR2 reads SNEGSKA (reference sequence). Trimming took 4 bases from V and 2 from J, leaving 24 bases between them. The CDR3 is made up of 17 amino acids.

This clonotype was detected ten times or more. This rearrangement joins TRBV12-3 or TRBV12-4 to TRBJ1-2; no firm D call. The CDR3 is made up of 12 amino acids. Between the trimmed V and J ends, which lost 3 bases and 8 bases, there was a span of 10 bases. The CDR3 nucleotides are TGTGCCAGCAGTTTTCCGGGGTCCGGCTACACCTTC. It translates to CASSFPGSGYTF.

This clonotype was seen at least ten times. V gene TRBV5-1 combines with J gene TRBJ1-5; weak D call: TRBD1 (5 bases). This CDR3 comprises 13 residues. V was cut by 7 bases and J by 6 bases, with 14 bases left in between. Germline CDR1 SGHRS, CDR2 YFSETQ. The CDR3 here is CASAAGTSQPQHF. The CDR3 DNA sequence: TGCGCCAGCGCGGCGGGGACCAGTCAGCCCCAGCATTTT. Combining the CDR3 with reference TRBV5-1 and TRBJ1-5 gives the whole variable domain KAGVTQTPRYLIKTRGQQVTLSCSPISGHRSVSWYQQTPGQGLQFLFEYFSETQRNKGNFPGRFSGRQFSNSRSEMNVSTLELGDSALYLCASAAGTSQPQHFGDGTRLSIL.

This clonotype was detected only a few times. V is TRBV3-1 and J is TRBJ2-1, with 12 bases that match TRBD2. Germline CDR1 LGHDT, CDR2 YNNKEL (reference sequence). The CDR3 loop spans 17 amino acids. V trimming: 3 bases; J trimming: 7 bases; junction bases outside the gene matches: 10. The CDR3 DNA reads TGTGCCAGCAGCCAGGAAAGTCTAGCGGGAGGGCGGAATGAGCAGTTCTTC. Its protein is CASSQESLAGGRNEQFF.

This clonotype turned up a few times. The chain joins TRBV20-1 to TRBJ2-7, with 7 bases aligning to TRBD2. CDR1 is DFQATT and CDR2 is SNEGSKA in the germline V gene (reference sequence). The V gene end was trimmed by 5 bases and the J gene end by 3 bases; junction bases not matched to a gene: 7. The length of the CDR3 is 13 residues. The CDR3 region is CSALAGSFYEQYF. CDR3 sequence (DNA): TGCAGTGCTTTAGCGGGTTCCTTCTACGAGCAGTACTTC.

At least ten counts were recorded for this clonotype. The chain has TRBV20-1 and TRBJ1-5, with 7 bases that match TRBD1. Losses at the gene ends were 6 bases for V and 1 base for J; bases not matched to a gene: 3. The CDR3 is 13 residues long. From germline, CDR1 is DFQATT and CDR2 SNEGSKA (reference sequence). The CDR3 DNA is TGCAGTGCCATGACAGGGAGCAATCAGCCCCAGCATTTT. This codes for CSAMTGSNQPQHF.

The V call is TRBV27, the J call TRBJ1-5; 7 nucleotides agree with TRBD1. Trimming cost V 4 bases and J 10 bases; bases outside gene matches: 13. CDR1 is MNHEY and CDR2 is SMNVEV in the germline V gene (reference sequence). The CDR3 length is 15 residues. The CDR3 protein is CASSWRGRGGQPQHF. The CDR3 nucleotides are TGTGCCAGCAGTTGGAGGGGGCGCGGGGGTCAACCCCAGCATTTT.